The rows below give T cell receptor beta chains drawn from one sample of a study of neurological immune-mediated disorders. A single record per CDR3 protein comes from TCRdb applying MiXCR to the 5' RACE reads. The sample carries about 59,000 distinct CDR3 sequences, about 12% recorded once. Sequencing used PBMCs. Receptors originate from a woman aged 55-70 years with HTLV-1-associated myelopathy (HAM/TSP). Each CDR3 is given with its conserved first and last residue. Fields, in order: J gene, D gene, V gene, clone size, CDR3 DNA, CDR3 protein. A D gene is named only where the DNA matches it firmly. Some rows mark clone size as missing; the rest say once, few, many or name a class of expanded clone.

j_gene: TRBJ1-2
d_gene: TRBD1
v_gene: TRBV30
abundance: NA
CDR3nt: TGTGCCTGGAGTCCCTACTCGACAGGGGTAAACTATGGCTACACCTTC
CDR3aa: CAWSPYSTGVNYGYTF

j_gene: TRBJ2-2
d_gene: TRBD2
v_gene: TRBV2
abundance: few
CDR3nt: TGTGCCAGCAGTGAAAAGCGGGGAGGAGCCGGGGAGCTGTTTTTT
CDR3aa: CASSEKRGGAGELFF

j_gene: TRBJ2-7
d_gene: NA
v_gene: TRBV27
abundance: many
CDR3nt: TGTGCCAGCAGTTTATCCCCCACCTTGACCTCGGTGTTC
CDR3aa: CASSLSPTLTSVF

j_gene: TRBJ1-5
d_gene: NA
v_gene: TRBV6-5
abundance: many
CDR3nt: TGTGCCAGCAGGCCGGACAAATATAGCAATCAGCCCCAGCATTTT
CDR3aa: CASRPDKYSNQPQHF

j_gene: TRBJ2-6
d_gene: NA
v_gene: TRBV12-5
abundance: many
CDR3nt: TGTGCTAGTGGTTCTAGCGGGGCCAACGTCCTGACTTTC
CDR3aa: CASGSSGANVLTF

j_gene: TRBJ2-6
d_gene: TRBD2
v_gene: TRBV7-3
abundance: few
CDR3nt: TGTGCCAGCAGCCCGGGACTAGCGTCTGGGGCCAACGTCCTGACTTTC
CDR3aa: CASSPGLASGANVLTF

j_gene: TRBJ2-3
d_gene: NA
v_gene: TRBV5-1
abundance: many
CDR3nt: TGCGCCAGCAGCTTCCAGGACAGCACAGATACGCAGTATTTT
CDR3aa: CASSFQDSTDTQYF

j_gene: TRBJ2-1
d_gene: TRBD1
v_gene: TRBV5-1
abundance: NA
CDR3nt: TGCGCCAGCAGCTCTCAGGGGGCGGCCTACAATGAGCAGTTCTTC
CDR3aa: CASSSQGAAYNEQFF

j_gene: TRBJ2-5
d_gene: TRBD2
v_gene: TRBV5-1
abundance: many
CDR3nt: TGCGCCAGCAGCACAAACCCGGGGGGACAAGAGACCCAGTACTTC
CDR3aa: CASSTNPGGQETQYF

j_gene: TRBJ2-1
d_gene: NA
v_gene: TRBV7-2
abundance: many
CDR3nt: TGTGCCAGCAGCTGGGGACTTGTCAATGAGCAGTTCTTC
CDR3aa: CASSWGLVNEQFF

j_gene: TRBJ2-7
d_gene: NA
v_gene: TRBV6-5
abundance: many
CDR3nt: TGTGCCAGCAGTCGGACCTCCTCGACGGACGGAACCTACGAGCAGTACTTC
CDR3aa: CASSRTSSTDGTYEQYF

j_gene: TRBJ2-3
d_gene: NA
v_gene: TRBV5-1
abundance: many
CDR3nt: TGCGCCAGCAGCTTAGGACGGCCGAGGGATACGCAGTATTTT
CDR3aa: CASSLGRPRDTQYF

j_gene: TRBJ2-1
d_gene: NA
v_gene: TRBV7-2
abundance: few
CDR3nt: TGTGCCAGCAGCTTAGGGGGTGGGGGACACAATGAGCAGTTCTTC
CDR3aa: CASSLGGGGHNEQFF

j_gene: TRBJ2-2
d_gene: TRBD2
v_gene: TRBV12-3/TRBV12-4
abundance: many
CDR3nt: TGTGCCAGCAGTTTAGCGCTTGGGACTAGAGCCGGGGAGCTGTTTTTT
CDR3aa: CASSLALGTRAGELFF